The text below deals with one TCR beta chain. These data come from a study of early T cells in non-severe SARS-CoV-2 infection. Unique molecular identifiers (one per individual cDNA molecule) were attached. TCRdb re-analysed the 5' RACE reads in MiXCR, keeping a single row per CDR3 protein. The sample lists 100,000 to 150,000 distinct CDR3 sequences; about 15% were seen once. The CDR3 consists of 19 residues. The germline gives CDR1 MNHNS, CDR2 SASEGT. V shed 5 bases and J 3 bases; nucleotides not matched to a gene: 18. The gene calls are TRBV6-1 and TRBJ2-1, with 8 bases aligning to TRBD1. Sequences were obtained from whole blood. The receptor was derived from an adult who was a healthcare worker with PCR-confirmed SARS-CoV-2 infection or an uninfected control (not recorded which). The CDR3 here is CASSSPPLYQGANYNEQFF. DNA of the CDR3: TGTGCCAGCAGTTCACCCCCTCTTTATCAGGGGGCAAACTACAATGAGCAGTTCTTC.